This T cell receptor beta chain came from a study of T cells in localized non-small cell lung cancer. In regard to this clone: What it recognizes is unknown.

In germline, CDR1 is DFQATT, CDR2 SNEGSKA (reference sequence). Trimming shortened V by 6 bases and J by 6 bases, and 10 bases separated the two germline ends. This CDR3 is 11 amino acids long. Sequencing used immunoSEQ multiplex PCR; TCRdb keeps in-frame clones, though not all of them. The table shows approximately 34,000 clones, with 93% occurring only once. Whole-study findings and limits: Uninvolved adjacent lung showed peak T cell clonality, exceeding tumor.

The V and J genes are TRBV20-1 and TRBJ2-3; tentative D call: TRBD1 (5 bases). The TCR originated in a female donor of 60 years or more with stage I lung adenocarcinoma. Source: peripheral blood, taken before any cancer treatment. The CDR3 spells CSAHRSDTQYF. CDR3 nucleotides: TGCAGTGCCCACAGGTCCGATACGCAGTATTTT.